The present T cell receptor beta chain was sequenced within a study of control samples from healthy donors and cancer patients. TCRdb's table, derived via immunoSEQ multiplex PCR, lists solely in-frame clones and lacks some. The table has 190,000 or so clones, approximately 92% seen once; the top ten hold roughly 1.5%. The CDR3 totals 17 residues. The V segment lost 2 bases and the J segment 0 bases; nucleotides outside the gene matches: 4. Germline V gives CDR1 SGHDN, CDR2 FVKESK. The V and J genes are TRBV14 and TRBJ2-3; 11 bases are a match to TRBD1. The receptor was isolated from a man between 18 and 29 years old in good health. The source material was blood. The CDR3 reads CASSQYGTGGSTDTQYF. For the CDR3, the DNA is TGTGCCAGCAGCCAATACGGGACAGGGGGAAGCACAGATACGCAGTATTTT.